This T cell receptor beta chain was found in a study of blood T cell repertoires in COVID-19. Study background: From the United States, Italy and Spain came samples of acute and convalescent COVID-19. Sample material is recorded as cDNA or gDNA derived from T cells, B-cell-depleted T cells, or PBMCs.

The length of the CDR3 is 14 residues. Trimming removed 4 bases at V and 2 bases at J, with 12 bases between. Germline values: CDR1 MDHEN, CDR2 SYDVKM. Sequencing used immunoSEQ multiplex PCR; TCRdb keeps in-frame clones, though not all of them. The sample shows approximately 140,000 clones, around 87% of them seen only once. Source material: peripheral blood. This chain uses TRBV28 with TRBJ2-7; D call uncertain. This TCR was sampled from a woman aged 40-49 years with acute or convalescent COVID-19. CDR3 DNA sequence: TGTGCCAGCAGTTCAGGTCAGAAACCCTACGAGCAGTACTTC. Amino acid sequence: CASSSGQKPYEQYF.